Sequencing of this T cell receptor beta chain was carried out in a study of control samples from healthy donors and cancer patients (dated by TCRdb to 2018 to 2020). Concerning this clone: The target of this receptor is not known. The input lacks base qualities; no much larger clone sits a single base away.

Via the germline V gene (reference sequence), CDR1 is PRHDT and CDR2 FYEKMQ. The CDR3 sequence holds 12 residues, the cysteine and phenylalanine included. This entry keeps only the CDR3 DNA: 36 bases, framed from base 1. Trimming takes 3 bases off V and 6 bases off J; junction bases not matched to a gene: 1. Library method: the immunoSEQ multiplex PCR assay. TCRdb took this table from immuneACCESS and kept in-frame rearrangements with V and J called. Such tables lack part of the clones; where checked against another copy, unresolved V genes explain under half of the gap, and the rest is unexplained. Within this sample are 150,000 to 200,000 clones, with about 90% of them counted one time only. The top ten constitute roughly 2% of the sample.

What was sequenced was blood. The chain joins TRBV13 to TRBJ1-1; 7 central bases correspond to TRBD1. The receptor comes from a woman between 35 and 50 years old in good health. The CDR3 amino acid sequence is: CASSLTGSEAFF. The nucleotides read TGTGCCAGCAGCTTGACAGGGTCTGAAGCTTTCTTT.